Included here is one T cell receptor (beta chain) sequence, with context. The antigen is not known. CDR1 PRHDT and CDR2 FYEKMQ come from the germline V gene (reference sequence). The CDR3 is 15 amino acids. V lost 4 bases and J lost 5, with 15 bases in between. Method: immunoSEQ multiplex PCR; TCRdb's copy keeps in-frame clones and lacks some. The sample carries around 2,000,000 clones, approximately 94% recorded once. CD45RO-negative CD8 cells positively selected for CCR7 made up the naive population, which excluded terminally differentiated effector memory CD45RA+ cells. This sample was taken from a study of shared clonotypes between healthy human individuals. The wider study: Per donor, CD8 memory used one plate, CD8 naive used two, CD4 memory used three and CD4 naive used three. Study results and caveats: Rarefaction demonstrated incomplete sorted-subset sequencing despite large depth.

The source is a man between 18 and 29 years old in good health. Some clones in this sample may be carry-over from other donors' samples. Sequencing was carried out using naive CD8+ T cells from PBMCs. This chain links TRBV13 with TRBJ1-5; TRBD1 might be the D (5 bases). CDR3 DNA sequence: TGTGCCAGCAGCTCCGGCCGTGGGGGGGATCAGCCCCAGCATTTT. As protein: CASSSGRGGDQPQHF.